This TCR beta chain was retrieved from a study of prognosis after radiotherapy for stage I lung cancer (dated by TCRdb to about 2021). Describing the broader study: About 19 stage I NSCLC patients were enrolled in Nanjing, China, between 2018 and January 2019. Every patient was regarded as medically inoperable, because of comorbidities in about a dozen cases and refusal of surgery in over 5 cases. The cohort comprised around 14 men and six or seven women with a median age of around 70 years, ranging from roughly 50 to 84 years. This study profiled peripheral blood TCR beta repertoires from stage I NSCLC patients before and after stereotactic body radiotherapy and linked the repertoires to distant failure. SBRT was given in 3 to 5 fractions with a biologically effective dose of at least 100 Gy, using image-guided IMRT or VMAT. Distant metastases were developed by four of the 19 patients after SBRT, at a median of around seven months, whereas no significant progression was observed in the other 15 patients. No patient received concurrent therapy alongside SBRT. About 15 cases involved newly diagnosed primary stage I lung tumors, and roughly 5 involved oligometastatic NSCLC subsequent to surgical resection of the primary tumor. Tumor histology was squamous cell carcinoma in seven patients and adenocarcinoma in roughly 12. A total of roughly 38 blood samples from around 20 patients were sequenced, with one sample obtained before and one obtained after SBRT for each patient. Summary of the overall study and its limitations: No determination of tumor specificity was made for expanded TCR clones. Unique TCR clone counts fell after SBRT (median 10,088 before versus roughly 7,200 after; Wilcoxon paired P=0.011). Post-SBRT Shannon entropy and its change from baseline were lower in patients who developed distant metastases; baseline Shannon entropy was not associated with metastases. The small cohort and short follow-up limited the study, so independent validation of the findings is needed. None of the reported P values were adjusted for multiple comparisons. TRBV and TRBJ usage frequencies reportedly varied with metastasis status, involving two V genes at baseline and some ten V and two J genes after SBRT.

Two rounds of multiplex PCR were used to amplify the TCR beta CDR3 region from genomic DNA. The first PCR round used primers specific to each TRBV and TRBJ gene, and the primer sequences were filed in Chinese patent CN105087789A. Universal primers were used in the second round of PCR. The Roche High Pure PCR Template Preparation Kit was used to extract genomic DNA from frozen PBMCs. Paired-end sequencing with 151 bp reads was performed on the libraries using an Illumina HiSeq 3000. In the authors' own workflow: CutAdapt was used to discard raw reads that did not contain the multiplex PCR primer sequences. High-quality paired reads were merged into contigs with PEAR. TRB V, D and J gene segments were assigned to each contig with MiXCR by alignment to reference sequences. CDR3 sequences were clustered by base quality and sequence similarity to remove sequencing errors. Diversity was calculated as Shannon entropy divided by the natural log of the number of productive TCR sequences. Clonality was defined as one minus Shannon entropy divided by the natural log of the number of unique clonotypes. The Youden index of ROC curves was used to select progression-free survival cut-offs for repertoire metrics, and analyses were performed in R 3.5.3. Starting from the raw public reads, TCRdb applied fastp trimming at Q25, assembled clones with MiXCR and retained in-frame beta chains. Under each unique CDR3 protein, matching rows form one entry showing the most common genes and DNA. TCRdb's processing, not the authors', yielded these V and J calls. This sample comprises approximately 28,000 distinct CDR3 sequences, about 41% of them detected only once. The top ten clonotypes cover about 31% of the sample.

This clonotype was observed many times. Its antigen target is currently unknown. Base-call qualities are not available, and no considerably larger clone is one nucleotide away. No patient had a history of other malignancies or prior chemotherapy or radiotherapy, and all had node-negative disease on CT and PET/CT. At each of two time points, six milliliters of peripheral venous blood were collected into EDTA tubes. PBMCs were isolated by Ficoll-Paque Plus density-gradient centrifugation. Immediately after collection, samples were stored at -80 degrees C until analysis. The germline V gene encodes CDR1 DFQATT and CDR2 SNEGSKA (reference sequence). V loses 3 bases, J loses 4 bases, and the germline ends lie 12 bases apart. The CDR3, cysteine through phenylalanine, is 13 amino acids long. The entry retains the CDR3 DNA only, 39 bases that are in frame from base 1.

The source material was PBMCs, sampled before or after stereotactic body radiation therapy (not recorded which). The receptor comes from a donor over 45 with non-small cell lung cancer. Here the chain combines TRBV20-1 and TRBJ2-5; D gene: possibly TRBD2, on 6 matching bases. The CDR3 here reads CSASKRGGETQYF. At the DNA level, the sequence is TGCAGTGCTAGTAAGAGGGGAGGAGAGACCCAGTACTTC.